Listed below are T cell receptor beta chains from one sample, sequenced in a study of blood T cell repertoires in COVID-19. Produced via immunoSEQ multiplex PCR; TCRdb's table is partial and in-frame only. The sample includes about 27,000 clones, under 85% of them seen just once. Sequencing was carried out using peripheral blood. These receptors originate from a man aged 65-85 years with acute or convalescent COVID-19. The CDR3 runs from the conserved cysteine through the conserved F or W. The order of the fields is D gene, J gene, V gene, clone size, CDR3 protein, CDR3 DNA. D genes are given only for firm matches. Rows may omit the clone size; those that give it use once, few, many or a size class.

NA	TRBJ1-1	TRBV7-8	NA	CASSLEQAREAFF	TGTGCCAGCAGCTTAGAACAGGCGCGTGAAGCTTTCTTT
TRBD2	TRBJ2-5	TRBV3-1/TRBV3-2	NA	CASSPSEGSGKGETQYF	TGTGCCAGCAGCCCCTCAGAGGGTAGCGGGAAGGGGGAGACCCAGTACTTC
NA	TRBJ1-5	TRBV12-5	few	CASGLITPGSNQPQHF	TGTGCTAGTGGTTTGATCACCCCAGGGAGCAATCAGCCCCAGCATTTT
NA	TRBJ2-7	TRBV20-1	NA	CSASPGQYF	TGCAGTGCTAGTCCGGGGCAGTACTTC
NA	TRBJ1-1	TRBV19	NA	CASRPQNMNTEAFF	TGTGCCAGTAGGCCACAGAACATGAACACTGAAGCTTTCTTT
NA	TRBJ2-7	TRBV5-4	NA	CASSREKDSYEQYF	TGTGCCAGCAGCAGGGAGAAGGACTCCTACGAGCAGTACTTC
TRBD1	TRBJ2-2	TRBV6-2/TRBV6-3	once	CASSYSDRVGTGELFF	TGTGCCAGCAGTTACTCGGACAGGGTTGGCACCGGGGAGCTGTTTTTT
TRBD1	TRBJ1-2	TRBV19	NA	CASTSWGQGSSESNYGYTF	TGTGCCAGTACTTCCTGGGGACAGGGTAGCTCTGAAAGCAACTATGGCTACACCTTC
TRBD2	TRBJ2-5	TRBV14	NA	CASSLTSGSETQYF	TGTGCCAGCAGCCTTACTAGCGGGAGTGAGACCCAGTACTTC
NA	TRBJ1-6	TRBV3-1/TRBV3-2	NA	CASSQEVVRGASPLHF	TGTGCCAGCAGCCAAGAAGTCGTCAGGGGCGCTTCCCCCCTCCACTTT
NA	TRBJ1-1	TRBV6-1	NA	CASSEAVSDTEAFF	TGTGCCAGCAGTGAGGCGGTTTCCGACACTGAAGCTTTCTTT
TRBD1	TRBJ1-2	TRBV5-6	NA	CASSFTSTGNYGYTF	TGTGCCAGCAGCTTCACGTCGACAGGGAACTATGGCTACACCTTC
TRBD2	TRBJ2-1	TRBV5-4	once	CASGGTSGQQTQREQFF	TGTGCCAGCGGGGGGACTAGCGGTCAACAAACCCAAAGGGAGCAGTTCTTC
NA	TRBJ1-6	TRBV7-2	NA	CASRLRGGRYNSPLHF	TGTGCCAGCAGATTAAGGGGAGGGCGATATAATTCACCCCTCCACTTT
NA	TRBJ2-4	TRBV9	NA	CASSDAENIQYF	TGTGCCAGCAGTGATGCAGAAAACATTCAGTACTTC
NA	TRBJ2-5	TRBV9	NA	CASSVATGYGETQYF	TGTGCCAGCAGCGTAGCTACGGGGTACGGAGAGACCCAGTACTTC